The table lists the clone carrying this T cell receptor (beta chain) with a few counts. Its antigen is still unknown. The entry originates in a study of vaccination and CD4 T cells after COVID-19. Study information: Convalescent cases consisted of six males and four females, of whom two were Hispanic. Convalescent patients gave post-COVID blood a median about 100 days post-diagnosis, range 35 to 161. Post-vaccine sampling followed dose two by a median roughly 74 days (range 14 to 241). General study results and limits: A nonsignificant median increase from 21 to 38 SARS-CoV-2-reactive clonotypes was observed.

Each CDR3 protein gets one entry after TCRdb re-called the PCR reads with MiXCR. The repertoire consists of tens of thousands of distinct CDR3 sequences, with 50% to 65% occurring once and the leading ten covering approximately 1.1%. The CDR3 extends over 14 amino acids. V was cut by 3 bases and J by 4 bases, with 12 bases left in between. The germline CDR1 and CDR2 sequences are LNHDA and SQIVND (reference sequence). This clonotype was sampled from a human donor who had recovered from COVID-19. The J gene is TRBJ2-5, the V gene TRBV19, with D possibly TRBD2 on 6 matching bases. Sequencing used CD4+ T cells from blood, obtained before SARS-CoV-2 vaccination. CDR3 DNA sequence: TGTGCCAGTAGTATCGGGAGCTTTTCAGAGACCCAGTACTTC. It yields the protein CASSIGSFSETQYF. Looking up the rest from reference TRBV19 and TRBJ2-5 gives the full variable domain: DGGITQSPKYLFRKEGQNVTLSCEQNLNHDAMYWYRQDPGQGLRLIYYSQIVNDFQKGDIAEGYSVSREKKESFPLTVTSAQKNPTAFYLCASSIGSFSETQYFGPGTRLLVL.